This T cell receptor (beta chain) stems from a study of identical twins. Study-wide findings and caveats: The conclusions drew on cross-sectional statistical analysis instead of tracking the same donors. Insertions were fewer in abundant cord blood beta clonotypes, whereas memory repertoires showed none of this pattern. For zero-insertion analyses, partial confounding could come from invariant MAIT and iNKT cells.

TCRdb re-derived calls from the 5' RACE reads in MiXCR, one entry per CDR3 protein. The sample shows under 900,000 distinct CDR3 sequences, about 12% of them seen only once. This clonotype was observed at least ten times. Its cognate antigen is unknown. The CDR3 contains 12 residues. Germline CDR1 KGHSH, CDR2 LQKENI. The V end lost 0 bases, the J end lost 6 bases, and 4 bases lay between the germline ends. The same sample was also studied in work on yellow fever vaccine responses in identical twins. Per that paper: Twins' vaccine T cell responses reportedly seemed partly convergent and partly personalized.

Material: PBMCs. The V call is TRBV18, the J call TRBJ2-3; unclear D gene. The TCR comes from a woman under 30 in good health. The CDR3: CASSPPLDTQYF. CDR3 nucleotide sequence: TGTGCCAGCTCACCACCTTTGGATACGCAGTATTTT.